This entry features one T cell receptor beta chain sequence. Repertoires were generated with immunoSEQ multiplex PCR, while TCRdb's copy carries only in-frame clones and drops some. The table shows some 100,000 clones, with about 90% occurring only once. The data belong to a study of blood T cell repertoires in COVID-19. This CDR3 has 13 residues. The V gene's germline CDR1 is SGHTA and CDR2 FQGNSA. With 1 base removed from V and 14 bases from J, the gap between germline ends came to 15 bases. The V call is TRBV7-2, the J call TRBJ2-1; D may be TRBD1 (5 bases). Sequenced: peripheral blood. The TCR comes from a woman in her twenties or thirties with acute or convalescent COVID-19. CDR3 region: CASSLEGQGMKFF. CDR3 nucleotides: TGTGCCAGCAGCTTAGAGGGGCAGGGTATGAAGTTCTTC.